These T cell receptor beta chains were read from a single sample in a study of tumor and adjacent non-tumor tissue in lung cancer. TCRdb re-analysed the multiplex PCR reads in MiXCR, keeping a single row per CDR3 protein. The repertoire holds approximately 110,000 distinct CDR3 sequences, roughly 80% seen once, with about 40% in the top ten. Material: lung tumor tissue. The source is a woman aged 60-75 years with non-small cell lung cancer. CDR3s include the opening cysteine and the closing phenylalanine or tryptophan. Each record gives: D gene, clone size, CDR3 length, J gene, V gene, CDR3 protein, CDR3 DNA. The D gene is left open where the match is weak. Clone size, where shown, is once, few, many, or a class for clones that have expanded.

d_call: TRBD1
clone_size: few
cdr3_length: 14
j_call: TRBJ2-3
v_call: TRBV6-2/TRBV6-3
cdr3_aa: CASKRTGPTDTQCF
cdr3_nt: TGTGCCAGCAAGCGGACAGGTCCTACGGATACGCAGTGTTTT

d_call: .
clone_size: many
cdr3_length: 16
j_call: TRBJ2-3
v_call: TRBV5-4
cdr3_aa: CASRGNVREATDTQYF
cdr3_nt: TGTGCCAGCAGAGGTAATGTAAGGGAGGCCACAGATACGCAGTATTTT

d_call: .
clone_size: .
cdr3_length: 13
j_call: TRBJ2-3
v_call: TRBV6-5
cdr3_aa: CANSYPDTNTQYF
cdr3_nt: TGTGCCAACAGTTACCCCGACACAAATACGCAATATTTT

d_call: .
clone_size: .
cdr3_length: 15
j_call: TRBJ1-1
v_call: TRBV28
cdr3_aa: CASSPSMSGKTGALF
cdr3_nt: TGTGCCAGCAGTCCCTCCATGAGTGGGAAGACTGGAGCTTTATTT

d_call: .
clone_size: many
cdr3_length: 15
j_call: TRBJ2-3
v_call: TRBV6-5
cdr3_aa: CASRMNGAGTDTQYF
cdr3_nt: TGTGCCAGCAGGATGAACGGTGCTGGCACAGATACGCAGTATTTT

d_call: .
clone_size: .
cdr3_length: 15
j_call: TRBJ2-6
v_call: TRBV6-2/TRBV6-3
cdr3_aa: CASRYSPSWANVLTF
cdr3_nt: TGTGCCAGCCGTTACTCGCCCTCTTGGGCCAACGTCCTGACTTTC

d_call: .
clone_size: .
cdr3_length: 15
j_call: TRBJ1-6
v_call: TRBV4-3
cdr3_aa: CASSPGDKGYSPFHF
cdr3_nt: TGCGCCAGCAGCCCCGGGGACAAGGGATATTCACCCTTCCACTTT

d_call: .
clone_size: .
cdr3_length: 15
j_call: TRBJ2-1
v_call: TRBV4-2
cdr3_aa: CASSRGGASRVEQFF
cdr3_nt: TGTGCCAGCAGCCGAGGTGGGGCTAGCCGAGTTGAGCAGTTCTTC

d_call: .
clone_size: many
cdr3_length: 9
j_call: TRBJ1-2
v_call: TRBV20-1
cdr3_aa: CSAALGYTF
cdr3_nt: TGCAGTGCCGCCCTTGGCTACACCTTC

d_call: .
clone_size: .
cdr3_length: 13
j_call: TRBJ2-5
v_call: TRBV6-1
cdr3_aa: CASNAADQETQYF
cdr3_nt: TGTGCCAGCAATGCGGCTGATCAAGAGACCCAGTACTTC

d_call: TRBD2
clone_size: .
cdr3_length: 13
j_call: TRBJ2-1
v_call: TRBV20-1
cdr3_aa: CSTSGLTDNEQFF
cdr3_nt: TGCAGTACTAGCGGACTAACGGACAATGAGCAGTTCTTC

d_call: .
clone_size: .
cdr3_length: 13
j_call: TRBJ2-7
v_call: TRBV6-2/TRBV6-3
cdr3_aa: CASSSLDVCEQYF
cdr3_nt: TGTGCCAGCAGTTCCCTGGATGTCTGCGAGCAGTACTTC

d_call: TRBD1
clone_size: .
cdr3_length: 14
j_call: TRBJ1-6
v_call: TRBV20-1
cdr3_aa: CSDKEGQNNSPLHF
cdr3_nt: TGTAGTGATAAAGAGGGACAGAATAATTCACCCCTCCACTTT

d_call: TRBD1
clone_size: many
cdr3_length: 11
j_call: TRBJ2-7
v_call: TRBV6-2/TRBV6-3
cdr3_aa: CASSYFDREYF
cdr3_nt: TGTGCCAGCAGTTACTTTGACAGGGAGTACTTC

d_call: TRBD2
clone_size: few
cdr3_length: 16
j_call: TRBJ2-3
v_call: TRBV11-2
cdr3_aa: CASSSGLAGGTDTQYF
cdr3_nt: TGTGCCAGCAGCTCGGGACTAGCGGGAGGAACAGATACGCAGTATTTT

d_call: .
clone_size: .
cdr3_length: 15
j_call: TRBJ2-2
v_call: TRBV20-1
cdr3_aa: CSADTVDANTGELFF
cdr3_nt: TGCAGTGCTGATACTGTGGACGCGAACACCGGGGAGCTGTTTTTT

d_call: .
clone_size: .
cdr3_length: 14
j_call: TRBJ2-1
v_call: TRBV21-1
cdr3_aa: CASTPQGPYNEQFF
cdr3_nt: TGTGCCAGCACCCCCCAGGGGCCCTACAATGAGCAGTTCTTC

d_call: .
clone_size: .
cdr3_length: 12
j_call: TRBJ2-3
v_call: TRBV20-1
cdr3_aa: CSTTNFGDTKYF
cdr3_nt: TGCAGTACTACCAACTTTGGAGATACTAAGTATTTT

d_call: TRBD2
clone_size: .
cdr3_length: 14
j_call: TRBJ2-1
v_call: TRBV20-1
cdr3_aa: CSAHWTSDFNEQFF
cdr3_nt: TGCAGTGCCCATTGGACTAGCGATTTCAATGAGCAGTTCTTC

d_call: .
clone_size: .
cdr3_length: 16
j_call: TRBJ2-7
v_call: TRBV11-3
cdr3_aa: CASSSRLRMTSYEQYF
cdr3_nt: TGTGCCAGCAGCTCCCGCCTCCGGATGACTTCCTACGAGCAGTACTTC

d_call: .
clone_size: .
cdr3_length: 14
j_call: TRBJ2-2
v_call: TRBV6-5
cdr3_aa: CASTRQPNTRELFF
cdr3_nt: TGTGCCAGCACTCGACAGCCAAACACCAGGGAGCTGTTTTTT

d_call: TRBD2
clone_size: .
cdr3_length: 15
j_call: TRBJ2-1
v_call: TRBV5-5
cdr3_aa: CTSRLGLAGANEQFF
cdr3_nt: TGTACCAGCAGGCTTGGACTAGCGGGGGCCAATGAGCAGTTTTTC

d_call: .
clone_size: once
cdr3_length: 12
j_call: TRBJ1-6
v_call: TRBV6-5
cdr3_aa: CANLGTCSPLHF
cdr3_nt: TGCGCCAACCTCGGGACATGTTCACCTCTCCACTTT

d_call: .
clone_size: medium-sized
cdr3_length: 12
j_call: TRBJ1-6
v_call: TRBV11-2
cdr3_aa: CASSTRNSPLHF
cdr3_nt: TGTGCCAGCAGCACTAGGAATTCACCCCTCCACTTT

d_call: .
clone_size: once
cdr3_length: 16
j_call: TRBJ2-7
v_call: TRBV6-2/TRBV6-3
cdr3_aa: CASSPSPGSTPREKYF
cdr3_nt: TGTGCCAGCAGTCCGTCTCCAGGGAGCACCCCAAGGGAGAAGTACTTT

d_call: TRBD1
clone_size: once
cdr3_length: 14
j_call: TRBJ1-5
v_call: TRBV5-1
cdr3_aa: CASNPQGVGQPQHF
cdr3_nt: TGCGCCAGCAACCCACAGGGGGTAGGTCAGCCCCAGCATTTT

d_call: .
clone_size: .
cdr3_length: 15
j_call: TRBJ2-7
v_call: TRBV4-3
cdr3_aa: CASSQDQSRDSEQYF
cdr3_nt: TGCGCTAGCAGCCAAGACCAGTCCAGGGACTCCGAGCAGTACTTC

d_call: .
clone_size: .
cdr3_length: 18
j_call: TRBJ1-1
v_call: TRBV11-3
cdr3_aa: CATRLIGPPGRMNTEAFF
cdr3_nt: TGTGCCACCAGATTAATTGGGCCGCCAGGACGGATGAACACTGAAGCTTTCTTT

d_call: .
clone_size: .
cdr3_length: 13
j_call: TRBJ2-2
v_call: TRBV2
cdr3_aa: CASSDLNTGERFF
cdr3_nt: TGTGCCAGCAGTGATTTGAACACCGGGGAGCGGTTTTTT

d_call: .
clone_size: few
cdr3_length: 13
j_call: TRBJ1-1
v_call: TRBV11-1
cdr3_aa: CASSSNFSGESFF
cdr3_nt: TGTGCCAGCAGCTCTAACTTCAGTGGTGAATCTTTCTTT

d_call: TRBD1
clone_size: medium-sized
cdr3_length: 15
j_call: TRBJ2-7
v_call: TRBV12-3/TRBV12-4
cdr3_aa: CASRYRQGSSYEQYF
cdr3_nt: TGTGCCAGCAGATACAGACAGGGGAGCTCCTACGAGCAGTACTTC

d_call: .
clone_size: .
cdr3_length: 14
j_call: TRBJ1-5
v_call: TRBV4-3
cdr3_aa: CTNSQGLGGQPRHF
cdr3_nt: TGCACCAACAGCCAAGGTTTGGGGGGGCAGCCCCGGCATTTT

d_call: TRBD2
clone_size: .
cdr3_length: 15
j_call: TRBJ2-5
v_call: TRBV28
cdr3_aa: CASSFSGSRSETQYF
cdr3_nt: TGTGCCAGTAGTTTTAGCGGGAGTCGGTCTGAGACCCAGTACTTC

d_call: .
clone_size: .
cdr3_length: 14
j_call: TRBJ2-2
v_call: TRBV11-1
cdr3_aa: CASSLERVTGELFF
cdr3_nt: TGTGCCAGCAGCTTGGAACGGGTCACAGGGGAGCTGTTTTTT

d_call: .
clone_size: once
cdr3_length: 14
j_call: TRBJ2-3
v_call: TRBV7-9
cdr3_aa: CASNLPSSTDTQYF
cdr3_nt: TGTGCCAGCAACTTACCCTCTTCCACAGATACGCAGTATTTT

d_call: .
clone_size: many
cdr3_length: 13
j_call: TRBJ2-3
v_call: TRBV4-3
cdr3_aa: CASSPRLLDTQYF
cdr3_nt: TGCGCCAGCAGCCCCCGACTCTTAGATACGCAGTATTTT

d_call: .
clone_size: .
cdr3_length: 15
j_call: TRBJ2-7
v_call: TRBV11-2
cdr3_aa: CASSLAQLGSYEQYF
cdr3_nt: TGTGCCAGCAGCTTAGCGCAGCTAGGGAGCTACGAGCAGTACTTC

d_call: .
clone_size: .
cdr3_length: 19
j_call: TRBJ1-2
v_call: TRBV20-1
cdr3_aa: CSARDRVGRRKGEGYGYTF
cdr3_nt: TGCAGTGCTAGAGATCGGGTGGGACGGAGGAAGGGAGAAGGCTATGGCTACACCTTC

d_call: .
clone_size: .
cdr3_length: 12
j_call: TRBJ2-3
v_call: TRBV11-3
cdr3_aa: CASSFRTDTQYF
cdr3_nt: TGTGCCAGCAGTTTCCGGACAGATACGCAGTATTTT

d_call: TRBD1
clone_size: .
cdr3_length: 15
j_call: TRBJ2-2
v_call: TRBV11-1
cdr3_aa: CDSAWTGVNTGELFF
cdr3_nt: TGTGACAGCGCCTGGACAGGGGTGAACACCGGGGAGCTGTTTTTT

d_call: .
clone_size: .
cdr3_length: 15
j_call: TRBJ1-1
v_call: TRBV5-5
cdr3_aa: CANSFNPMANTEAFF
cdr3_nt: TGTGCCAACAGTTTCAACCCGATGGCCAACACTGAAGCTTTCTTT

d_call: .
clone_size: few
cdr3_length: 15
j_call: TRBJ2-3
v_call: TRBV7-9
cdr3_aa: CASSLGGGPADTQYF
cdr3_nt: TGTGCCAGCAGCTTAGGGGGGGGGCCTGCAGATACGCAGTATTTT

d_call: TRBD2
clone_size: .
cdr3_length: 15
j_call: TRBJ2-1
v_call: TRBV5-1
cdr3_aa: CASWARTSVYNKQFF
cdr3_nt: TGCGCCAGCTGGGCCAGGACTAGCGTCTACAATAAGCAGTTCTTC

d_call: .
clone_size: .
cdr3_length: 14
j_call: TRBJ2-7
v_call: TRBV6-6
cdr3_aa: CVSSIAEQGNEQYF
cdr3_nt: TGTGTCAGCAGTATCGCCGAACAGGGCAACGAGCAGTACTTC

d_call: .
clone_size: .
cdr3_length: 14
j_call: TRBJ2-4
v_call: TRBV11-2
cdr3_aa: CASSSSLSKNIHYF
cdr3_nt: TGTGCCAGCAGTTCAAGTTTGTCCAAAAACATTCATTACTTC

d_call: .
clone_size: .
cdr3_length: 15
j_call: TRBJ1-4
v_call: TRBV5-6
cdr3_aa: CPSSAGRSEAEKLFF
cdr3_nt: TGTCCCAGCAGCGCCGGTCGGTCTGAGGCCGAAAAACTGTTTTTT

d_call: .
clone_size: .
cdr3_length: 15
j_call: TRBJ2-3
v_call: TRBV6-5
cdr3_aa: CTSRYSDRRTDTQYF
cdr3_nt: TGTACCAGCAGATACTCAGATAGGCGCACAGATACGCAGTATTTT

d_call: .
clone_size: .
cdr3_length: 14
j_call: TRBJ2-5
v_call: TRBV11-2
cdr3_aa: CASSVGIGGEIQYF
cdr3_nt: TGTGCCAGCAGCGTCGGGATAGGGGGTGAGATCCAGTACTTC

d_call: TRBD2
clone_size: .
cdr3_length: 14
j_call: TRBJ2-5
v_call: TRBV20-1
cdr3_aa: CSARGLAGGEAQCF
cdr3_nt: TGCAGTGCTAGAGGGTTAGCGGGGGGCGAGGCCCAGTGCTTC

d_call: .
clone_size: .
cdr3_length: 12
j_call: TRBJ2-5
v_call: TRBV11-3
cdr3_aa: CASSIELETQYF
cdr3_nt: TGTGCCAGTAGCATAGAGTTAGAAACCCAGTACTTC

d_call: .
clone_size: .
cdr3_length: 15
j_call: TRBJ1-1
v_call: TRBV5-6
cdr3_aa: CASNLLQGGMTEAFF
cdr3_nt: TGTGCCAGCAACCTTTTACAGGGAGGGATGACTGAAGCTTTCTTT

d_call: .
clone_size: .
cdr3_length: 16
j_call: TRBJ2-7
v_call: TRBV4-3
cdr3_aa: CASSQMPSWRTYVQYF
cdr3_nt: TGCGCCAGCAGCCAAATGCCTAGCTGGCGTACCTACGTGCAGTACTTC

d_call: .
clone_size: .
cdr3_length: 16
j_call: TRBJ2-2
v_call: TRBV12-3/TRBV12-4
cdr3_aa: CASSLRTAVNSGELFF
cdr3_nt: TGTGCCAGCAGTTTAAGGACAGCGGTTAACAGCGGGGAGCTGTTTTTT

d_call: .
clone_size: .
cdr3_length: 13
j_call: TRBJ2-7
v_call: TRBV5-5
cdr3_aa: CASSLTPTYERYF
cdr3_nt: TGTGCCAGCAGTTTGACACCTACCTACGAGCGGTACTTC